This T cell receptor (beta chain) was found in a study of T-cell memory formation after mild COVID-19 (dated by TCRdb to 2020 to 2023). In the study overall: TCR sequence clusters from the two donors were largely donor specific. T-cell clones expanding and contracting after mild COVID-19 in a couple of donors were tracked by longitudinal TCRalpha and TCRbeta repertoire sequencing. Two young, previously healthy adult volunteers, one female and one male, were included in the cohort.

The instrument was an Illumina NovaSeq 6000. TCRalpha and TCRbeta cDNA libraries were built by 5'RACE with constant-segment primers, adding sample barcodes and unique molecular identifiers. RNA was extracted from every sample with Trizol reagent. Library amplification was performed in two PCR steps, and a second sample barcode and Illumina TruSeq adapters were introduced in the second step. Sequencing of libraries was performed on an Illumina NovaSeq with 2 x 150 bp paired-end reads. The paper's data handling went like this. Reads were demultiplexed and collapsed into UMI-guided consensus sequences with migec v1.2.7. Using mixcr v2.1.11, UMI consensuses were aligned to TRA and TRB V and J templates and then assembled into clonotypes. Expanded or contracted clonotypes were those called significant by both edgeR and NoisET, with noise models trained on biological replicates. edgeR calls used a false discovery rate-adjusted p below 0.01 and a log2 fold-change threshold of 1. PCA with hierarchical clustering of max-normalized trajectories of the 1000 most abundant clonotypes was used as exploratory dynamics analysis. The CD4 or CD8 phenotype of responding clones was assigned using the separately sequenced CD4+ and CD8+ repertoires. TCRdb's own reprocessing of the public reads used fastp at Q25 and MiXCR and kept productive beta chains. Entries are consolidated by CDR3 protein sequence, retaining the most common genes and DNA. It is TCRdb's table, rather than the study itself, that gives the V and J calls and clone size. The sample table holds approximately 340,000 distinct CDR3 sequences, of which 10% to 15% were seen once. 20% to 25% of the sample goes to the ten largest clones.

As regards this clonotype: This clone's antigen is unknown. The input lacks base qualities; no much larger clone sits a single base away.

Ficoll-Paque density gradient centrifugation was the method used to isolate PBMCs. Based on the germline V gene (reference sequence), the CDR1 and CDR2 sequences are DFQATT and SNEGSKA. Germline trimming: 3 bases from V, 8 bases from J; junction bases outside gene matches: 7. The CDR3 has 14 amino acids, counting the end cysteine and phenylalanine. Only CDR3 DNA remains: 42 bases, in frame from the first base. Study-wide findings and limitations: From day 15 to 85, contracting clones showed balanced CD4/CD8 phenotypes, whereas a second wave of clones that expanded from day 15 to 37 leaned towards CD4+. The detection of some responding clones in pre-infection memory suggests that pre-existing cross-reactive memory T cells joined the SARS-CoV-2 response. Contracting CD4+ clones turned up mainly in the CM and EM memory subsets, whereas EMRA was where CD8+ clones were enriched. Only a couple of mild cases were covered by the study, and larger cohorts that include severe cases with pre-infection samples were considered necessary. The second-wave clones that peaked on day 37 were not confirmed to be SARS-CoV-2 specific.

Sequencing used PBMCs or a T cell subset sorted from them (not recorded which). The chain is made from TRBV20-1 and TRBJ1-2; 12 junctional bases match TRBD1. This TCR was recovered from a man aged 18 to 30 who had mild COVID-19 (a few samples of this study predate the infection). The sample titles of this study are shuffled in the database, so cell type and time point are left out; the donor was told from shared clones. The nucleotides read TGCAGTGCTAGTTCGGGACAGGGGGCAGAGGGCTACACCTTC. Its amino acids are CSASSGQGAEGYTF.